These T cell receptor beta chains were read from a single sample in a study of blood T cells in healthy people across ages. TCRdb processed the 5' RACE reads anew with MiXCR; each CDR3 protein has one entry. The sample has 1.4 million or so distinct CDR3 sequences, around 40% seen once; the top ten hold around 4%. The sequenced sample was blood. The receptors originated from a woman aged 18-29 years in good health. Each CDR3 is given with its conserved first and last residue. D genes are given only for firm matches.

>NA|TRBV7-9
CASSFRGAGNTIYF
>NA|TRBV12-3/TRBV12-4
CASSNSLPGSYTGELFF
>NA|TRBV12-3/TRBV12-4
CASRNREPNEKLFF
>TRBD1|TRBV12-3/TRBV12-4
CATTGGGGETQYF
>TRBD2|TRBV20-1
CSADSLAGGLRETQYF
>TRBD2|TRBV7-8
CASSLAGGVGTDTQYF
>NA|TRBV2
CASRGDLSETQYF
>TRBD1|TRBV12-3/TRBV12-4
CASSPPDRVGYTF
>NA|TRBV24-1
CATSWGAGANVLTF
>TRBD2|TRBV4-3
CVSSQDPAVTSGRSGYEQYF
>NA|TRBV4-3
CASSKSSLSSYEQYF
>NA|TRBV27
CASSLSPQGATGELFF
>TRBD1|TRBV29-1
CSVLGTDEKLFF
>NA|TRBV15
CATSRDRANTEAFF
>NA|TRBV29-1
CSVTPGLVNEQFF
>TRBD1|TRBV5-6
CASSSPRGQAYSDEQFF
>NA|TRBV24-1
CATSDWWNTEAFF
>NA|TRBV6-2/TRBV6-3
CASRWGLSTDTQYF
>NA|TRBV12-3/TRBV12-4
CASSLGAGWLTDTQYF
>TRBD2|TRBV28
CASSLSGRRTYEQYF
>TRBD1|TRBV10-3
CAIATGGEYSPLHF
>NA|TRBV6-2/TRBV6-3
CASSYSPESPLHF
>NA|TRBV6-1
CASKPRLASGTGELFF
>NA|TRBV27
CASKGQTSYNEQYF
>NA|TRBV20-1
CSASRRDSRTDTQYF
>TRBD2|TRBV5-1
CASSVSGRSNEQYF
>TRBD1|TRBV6-2/TRBV6-3
CASRSGQDPSINEKLFF
>TRBD1|TRBV6-5
CANSYAGRGSEKLFF
>NA|TRBV5-4
CASRQPGDEQFF
>NA|TRBV13
CASEEGNYGYTF
>TRBD2|TRBV3-1
CASSQWGVAGGPSTDTQYF